These T cell receptor beta chains were read from a single sample in a study of blood T cell repertoires in COVID-19. Sequencing used immunoSEQ multiplex PCR; TCRdb keeps in-frame clones, though not all of them. The data show about 170,000 clones, approximately 81% seen once. Sequencing was done on a sample of peripheral blood. The receptors derive from a human donor with acute or convalescent COVID-19. The donor label of this sample is uncertain. Both conserved end residues are part of each CDR3. The D gene is left open where the match is weak. Only part of the rows carry a size: once, few, many, or a class if the clone is expanded.

CDR3 length,clone size,V gene,D gene,J gene,CDR3 DNA,CDR3 protein
15,NA,TRBV5-6,NA,TRBJ1-2,TGTGCCAGCAGCTTATGGGCCAGAGATAACTATGGCTACACCTTC,CASSLWARDNYGYTF
16,NA,TRBV5-8,NA,TRBJ1-5,TGTGCCAGCAGCTTGTTCAGGGTTCGGAGCAATCAGCCCCAGCATTTT,CASSLFRVRSNQPQHF
12,NA,TRBV5-1,NA,TRBJ1-1,TGCGCCAGCAGTCGGGAGTTCACTGAAGCTTTCTTT,CASSREFTEAFF
16,NA,TRBV7-9,NA,TRBJ1-1,TGTGCCAGCAGCTTAGTTTTGACAGGTCGAGGCACTGAAGCTTTCTTT,CASSLVLTGRGTEAFF
15,once,TRBV6-2/TRBV6-3,NA,TRBJ1-1,TGTGCCAGCAGTTACGGGAGGTGGGTTAACACTGAAGCTTTCTTT,CASSYGRWVNTEAFF
17,NA,TRBV19,NA,TRBJ2-3,TGTGCCAGTAGTATCCTTCTTAGACAGGTCAGCACAGATACGCAGTATTTT,CASSILLRQVSTDTQYF
14,NA,TRBV5-8,NA,TRBJ1-2,TGTGCCAGCACCCCGGCGGGGTATAGCTATGGCTACACCTTC,CASTPAGYSYGYTF
14,NA,TRBV7-9,TRBD1,TRBJ2-7,TGTGCCAGCAGCTTCTCCCAGGGGGCAAGGGAGCAGTACTTC,CASSFSQGAREQYF
13,NA,TRBV12-3/TRBV12-4,NA,TRBJ1-3,TGTGCCAGCAGTTTTTACTCTGGAAACACCATATATTTT,CASSFYSGNTIYF
19,NA,TRBV21-1,NA,TRBJ2-7,TGTGCCAGCAAAGAGACAGGGGCCAGTTGCCCCGCTATAAACTACGAGCAGTACTTC,CASKETGASCPAINYEQYF
16,NA,TRBV11-2,NA,TRBJ2-1,TGTGCCAGCAGCTTCAACAGGGCCAGAACTTACAATGAGCAGTTCTTC,CASSFNRARTYNEQFF
16,NA,TRBV7-2,TRBD1,TRBJ1-5,TGTGCCAGCAGCTCCCCGGGACAGGGCAGCAATCAGCCCCAGCATTTT,CASSSPGQGSNQPQHF
14,NA,TRBV28,NA,TRBJ2-1,TGTGCCAGCAAGGGGGAACGTCTATACAATGAGCAGTTCTTC,CASKGERLYNEQFF
15,NA,TRBV7-2,NA,TRBJ1-4,TGTGCCAGCAGCACCGGTGACACAACTAATGAAAAACTGTTTTTT,CASSTGDTTNEKLFF
15,NA,TRBV5-1,NA,TRBJ1-1,TGCGCCAGCAGCTTGGCGGCGCGCGGGTACACTGAAGCTTTCTTT,CASSLAARGYTEAFF
14,once,TRBV11-3,TRBD2,TRBJ2-5,TGTGCCAGCAAAGGGGATAGCGGGGTAGAGACCCAGTACTTC,CASKGDSGVETQYF
17,NA,TRBV27,TRBD1,TRBJ1-2,TGTGCCAGCAGTCTCACCCCTCTGGGACAGCCCAACTATGGCTACACCTTC,CASSLTPLGQPNYGYTF
15,NA,TRBV28,TRBD2,TRBJ2-3,TGTGCCAGCAGTTTTAGCGGGGGGGCTGAACATACGCAGTATTTT,CASSFSGGAEHTQYF
14,NA,TRBV6-5,TRBD1,TRBJ1-6,TGTGCCAGCAGGACGACAGGGTTTAGGTCACCCCTCCACTTT,CASRTTGFRSPLHF
17,NA,TRBV9,TRBD1,TRBJ2-6,TGTGCCAGCAGCGTAGGACAGGGGAAGACTGGGGCCAACGTCCTGACTTTC,CASSVGQGKTGANVLTF
15,NA,TRBV19,TRBD1,TRBJ1-1,TGTGCCAGTAGTGAGCTCGGGACAGGGGGGACTGAAGCTTTCTTT,CASSELGTGGTEAFF
17,NA,TRBV3-1/TRBV3-2,TRBD2,TRBJ2-7,TGTGCCAGCAGTCTCCGGGAGACTAGCGGGGGGGCTGACGAGCAGTACTTC,CASSLRETSGGADEQYF
13,NA,TRBV6-5,NA,TRBJ1-1,TGTGCCAGCGGGCACGGGGATTTCACTGAAGCTTTCTTT,CASGHGDFTEAFF
14,NA,TRBV7-2,TRBD1,TRBJ1-1,TGTGCCAGCAGCTTCGAGGGGGCGAACACTGAAGCTTTCTTT,CASSFEGANTEAFF
15,NA,TRBV7-3,NA,TRBJ2-6,TGTGCCAGCAGCCCACAGGTCTCTGGGGCCAACGTCCTGACTTTC,CASSPQVSGANVLTF
15,NA,TRBV7-3,NA,TRBJ1-6,TGTGCCAGCAGCTCAAATTTGGGCGTTTTTTCACCCCTCCACTTT,CASSSNLGVFSPLHF
15,NA,TRBV11-3,NA,TRBJ1-3,TGTGCCAGCAGCTATGGAGATGTCCTGGGAAACACCATATATTTT,CASSYGDVLGNTIYF
16,NA,TRBV7-2,NA,TRBJ1-6,TGTGCCAGCAGCTCGAGACAGGCCTCCTATAATTCACCCCTCCACTTT,CASSSRQASYNSPLHF
13,NA,TRBV11-3,NA,TRBJ2-7,TGTGCCAGCAGCGAGGGCTCCTCCTACGAGCAGTACTTC,CASSEGSSYEQYF
14,NA,TRBV7-6,NA,TRBJ2-4,TGTGCCAGCAGCCCCACAGGGGCGGGGAACATTCAGTACTTC,CASSPTGAGNIQYF
12,NA,TRBV5-4,TRBD1,TRBJ1-6,TGTGCCAGCAGCCCTGGACAGGCGCCCCTCCACTTT,CASSPGQAPLHF
13,NA,TRBV5-4,TRBD1,TRBJ1-2,TGTGCCAGCAGCCCGACAGGGGGCTATGGCTACACCTTC,CASSPTGGYGYTF
16,NA,TRBV7-9,TRBD2,TRBJ2-2,TGTGCCAGCAGCTTACTGACGGGGGGGCAGACCGGGGAGCTGTTTTTT,CASSLLTGGQTGELFF
14,NA,TRBV7-9,NA,TRBJ1-2,TGTGCCAGCAGCTTGGACAGCCCTAACTATGGCTACACCTTC,CASSLDSPNYGYTF
17,once,TRBV4-2,NA,TRBJ2-1,TGTGCCAGCAGCCAAGATAGAACGCGGGACCTCTCCGGGGAGCAGTTCTTC,CASSQDRTRDLSGEQFF
15,NA,TRBV4-2,TRBD1,TRBJ1-2,TGTGCCAGCAGCCGCGTTGCCGGGACAGGGGATGGCTACACCTTC,CASSRVAGTGDGYTF
14,NA,TRBV7-2,NA,TRBJ2-3,TGTGCCAGCAGCTTAGAATCGTCTACTAGCCCGCCCAATTTT,CASSLESSTSPPNF